These 26 T cell receptor beta chains came from one sample sequenced in a study of T cells in Graves' hyperthyroidism and ophthalmopathy. What was amplified from RNA transcripts were TCR beta CDR3 regions. The TCR CDR3 first-round RT-PCR relied on the HTBI primer set. TCRdb independently ran MiXCR on the multiplex PCR reads; one entry per CDR3 protein. Of roughly 550,000 distinct CDR3 sequences listed, 15% to 20% are singletons. The sequencing input was blood. The receptors shown here come from a woman aged 25 to 39 with Graves' ophthalmopathy.

The V call is TRBV7-9, the J call TRBJ1-2, with TRBD1 matching over 7 bases. Germline values: CDR1 SEHNR, CDR2 FQNEAQ (reference sequence). CDR3 length: 14 residues. V lost 6 bases to trimming and J lost 4 bases; unmatched junction nucleotides: 8. The DNA of the CDR3 is TGTGCCAGCAGTTTACAGGGGAGTACCTATGGCTACACCTTC. It yields the protein CASSLQGSTYGYTF.

V gene TRBV13 combines with J gene TRBJ1-2; 8 positions match TRBD1. The CDR3 contains 15 residues. V was pared by 8 bases and J by 7 bases, with 15 bases of the junction left unmatched. Germline-derived CDR1 and CDR2 are PRHDT and FYEKMQ (reference sequence). Here the CDR3 reads CASGINPGQDIGYTF. The DNA for the CDR3 is TGTGCCAGCGGCATAAATCCGGGACAGGATATTGGCTACACCTTC.

The gene calls are TRBV20-1 and TRBJ1-2, with TRBD1 as a possible D gene (5 bases). V dropped 3 bases and J dropped 8 bases, with 13 bases sitting between them. Germline assignment: CDR1 DFQATT and CDR2 SNEGSKA (reference sequence). This CDR3 contains 12 residues. DNA of the CDR3: TGCAGTGCTAGCGACCGGACATGGGGCTACACCTTC. Protein product: CSASDRTWGYTF.

This clonotype was counted at least ten times. The chain recombines TRBV12-3 or TRBV12-4 with TRBJ2-1; 13 positions agree with TRBD2. There are 13 residues in the CDR3. J gave up 7 bases and V 7 bases, and 1 base lay outside the gene matches. The CDR3 loop is CASKTSGRNEQFF. In DNA form, the CDR3 reads TGTGCCAGCAAGACTAGCGGGAGGAATGAGCAGTTCTTC.

The gene calls are TRBV28 and TRBJ1-6; no clear D. The CDR3 covers 13 residues. Looked up from germline, CDR1 is MDHEN and CDR2 is SYDVKM. Trimming pared 6 bases from V and 9 bases from J, leaving 12 bases between. The CDR3 bases are TGTGCCAGCAGCATTAATAGTAGTTCACCCCTCCACTTT. Its translation: CASSINSSSPLHF.

This clonotype was picked up many times. The V call is TRBV6-2 or TRBV6-3, the J call TRBJ2-5; D gene ambiguous. V lost 6 bases, J lost 5 bases, and 4 bases lay in between. The CDR3 runs to 10 residues. Germline V gene sequence: CDR1 MNHEY, CDR2 SVGEGT. CDR3 DNA: TGTGCCAGCAGGCGGGAGACCCAGTACTTC. Protein sequence: CASRRETQYF.

This clonotype was seen repeatedly, ten times or more. V gene TRBV27 combines with J gene TRBJ2-5; TRBD2 is a possible D gene (5 bases). Trimming left V 3 bases short and J 4 bases short, with 15 bases between. Per the germline V gene, CDR1 is MNHEY and CDR2 is SMNVEV (reference sequence). CDR3 length equals 15 residues. CDR3 amino acids: CASSLYVGEGETQYF. The CDR3, as DNA: TGTGCCAGCAGTTTGTATGTGGGTGAGGGAGAGACCCAGTACTTC.

There are a few counts of this clonotype. V is TRBV20-1 and J is TRBJ2-1, with 7 bases fitting TRBD2. CDR1 is DFQATT, CDR2 SNEGSKA, per germline (reference sequence). Unmatched junction bases numbered 5, after V lost 3 bases and J lost 3 bases. This CDR3 is built from 14 residues. CDR3 sequence (DNA): TGCAGTGCTAGGGAGCGGGAATTCTACAATGAGCAGTTCTTC. This translates into CSAREREFYNEQFF.

This clonotype was counted at least ten times. V gene TRBV12-3 or TRBV12-4 combines with J gene TRBJ2-1, with D tentatively TRBD2 (7 bases). V was shortened by 4 bases and J by 8 bases, with 12 bases between the two germline ends. CDR3 length equals 13 residues. The CDR3 DNA is TGTGCCAGCAGTTCTGGAGGGGGGGATGAGCAGTTCTTC. Protein sequence: CASSSGGGDEQFF.

This clonotype appeared many times. The chain has TRBV12-3 or TRBV12-4 and TRBJ2-1; 8 bases are shared with TRBD2. V dropped 8 bases and J dropped 5; count of bases not matched to a gene: 5. The CDR3 has 13 residues. CDR3 protein: CASEAGADNEQFF. CDR3 nucleotide sequence: TGTGCCAGCGAAGCGGGAGCCGACAATGAGCAGTTCTTC.

This clonotype was counted between two and nine times. The chain joins TRBV7-9 to TRBJ2-5; D is ambiguous. With 5 bases removed from V and 8 bases from J, the gap between germline ends came to 15 bases. From germline, CDR1 is SEHNR and CDR2 FQNEAQ (reference sequence). The length of the CDR3 is 13 residues. The CDR3 coding sequence is TGTGCCAGCAGCCCGATGGTCGCATCTACCCAGTACTTC. It encodes CASSPMVASTQYF.

This clonotype has a count of ten or more. The chain is built from TRBV11-2 and TRBJ2-1; D remains ambiguous. There are 13 residues in the CDR3. Deletions cut 5 bases from V and 6 bases from J, with 11 bases between. The germline CDR1 and CDR2 sequences are SGHAT and FQNNGV. DNA for the CDR3: TGTGCCAGCAGCCGCAACCAGCCCAATGAGCAGTTCTTC. It translates to CASSRNQPNEQFF.

This clonotype was detected many times. The chain uses TRBV30 and TRBJ2-6; no clear D gene. CDR3 length: 13 residues. V lost 7 bases, J lost 0 bases, and 7 bases lay in between. Germline CDR1 reads GTSNPN; CDR2 reads SVGIG (reference sequence). CDR3 loop: CASALSGANVLTF. DNA of the CDR3: TGTGCCTCCGCTCTCTCTGGGGCCAACGTCCTGACTTTC.

This clonotype has ten or more counts. The CDR3 loop is CASSLGSEGDTEAFF. In nucleotides, the CDR3 is TGTGCCAGCAGTCTTGGAAGCGAGGGTGACACTGAAGCTTTCTTT. The rearrangement links TRBV7-9 to TRBJ1-1; D call uncertain. V lost 6 bases and J lost 3, with 17 bases in between. The CDR3 spans 15 residues. Germline CDR1 and CDR2: SEHNR and FQNEAQ (reference sequence). The complete variable domain, with remaining parts taken from reference TRBV7-9 and TRBJ1-1, reads DTGVSQNPRHKITKRGQNVTFRCDPISEHNRLYWYRQTLGQGPEFLTYFQNEAQLEKSRLLSDRFSAERPKGSFSTLEIQRTEQGDSAMYLCASSLGSEGDTEAFFGQGTRLTVV.

This chain connects TRBV4-2 to TRBJ2-7; D may be TRBD1 or TRBD2 (6 bases each). Germline V gene data show CDR1 as LGHNA and CDR2 as YNFKEQ. This CDR3 comprises 12 residues. Trimming took 3 bases from V and 6 from J, leaving 9 bases between them. This CDR3 is CASSQGGLEQYF. The CDR3 DNA sequence: TGTGCCAGCAGCCAGGGGGGCCTCGAGCAGTACTTC.

The genes are TRBV6-2 or TRBV6-3 and TRBJ2-5; D possibly uses TRBD1 or TRBD2 (5 bases each). The CDR3 is made up of 15 amino acids. The V end was cut by 2 bases, the J end by 5 bases, with 15 bases between. Germline V gene data show CDR1 as MNHEY and CDR2 as SVGEGT. The CDR3 sequence is CASSYAGGSGETQYF. Written as DNA, the CDR3 is TGTGCCAGCAGTTACGCTGGGGGAAGCGGCGAGACCCAGTACTTC.

The chain carries TRBV5-1 and TRBJ2-3, with D maybe TRBD2 (6 bases). Germline CDR1 reads SGHRS; CDR2 reads YFSETQ. The CDR3 is 15 amino acids. Deletions cut 3 bases from V and 0 bases from J, with 11 bases between. The CDR3 spells CASSSGTPSTDTQYF. DNA of the CDR3: TGCGCCAGCAGCTCCGGGACTCCAAGCACAGATACGCAGTATTTT. The full variable domain, with the rest looked up from reference TRBV5-1 and TRBJ2-3, is KAGVTQTPRYLIKTRGQQVTLSCSPISGHRSVSWYQQTPGQGLQFLFEYFSETQRNKGNFPGRFSGRQFSNSRSEMNVSTLELGDSALYLCASSSGTPSTDTQYFGPGTRLTVL.

This clonotype was seen many times. The chain carries TRBV6-1 and TRBJ1-2, with D perhaps TRBD1 (5 bases). The germline gives CDR1 MNHNS, CDR2 SASEGT. Trimming stripped 5 bases from V and 1 base from J, with 11 bases between. CDR3 length: 14 amino acids. CDR3 loop: CASSYGAGNYGYTF. CDR3 sequence (DNA): TGTGCCAGCAGTTACGGGGCGGGTAACTATGGCTACACCTTC.

At least ten counts were recorded for this clonotype. The chain joins TRBV7-2 to TRBJ2-7, with 10 bases aligning to TRBD2. CDR1 is SGHTA, CDR2 FQGNSA, per germline. V gave up 4 bases and J gave up 2 bases; unmatched junction bases: 8. This CDR3 spans 16 amino acids. The CDR3 DNA reads as TGTGCCAGCAGCTCCAGATCTAGCGGGGGCCCCTACGAGCAGTACTTC. Translation: CASSSRSSGGPYEQYF. Full variable domain (remainder filled in from reference TRBV7-2 and TRBJ2-7): GAGVSQSPSNKVTEKGKDVELRCDPISGHTALYWYRQSLGQGLEFLIYFQGNSAPDKSGLPSDRFSAERTGGSVSTLTIQRTQQEDSAVYLCASSSRSSGGPYEQYFGPGTRLTVT.

This clonotype was seen ten or more times. The J gene is TRBJ2-7, the V gene TRBV3-1; D uncertain. The V end lost 1 base, the J end lost 5 bases, and 9 bases lay between the germline ends. The CDR3 spans 13 residues. CDR1 and CDR2 (germline): LGHDT, YNNKEL (reference sequence). CDR3 sequence reads: CASSQVMFDEQYF. CDR3 bases: TGTGCCAGCAGCCAAGTGATGTTTGACGAGCAGTACTTC.

The V and J genes are TRBV4-2 and TRBJ1-6, with D hard to call. Trimming cost V 0 bases and J 0 bases, with 3 bases left between them. CDR3 size: 15 residues. The germline V gene encodes CDR1 LGHNA and CDR2 YNFKEQ. The CDR3 DNA follows: TGTGCCAGCAGCCAAGATGTCTCCTATAATTCACCCCTCCACTTT. Translation gives CASSQDVSYNSPLHF.

The chain has TRBV28 and TRBJ2-1; D is possibly TRBD1 or TRBD2 (6 bases each). V was clipped by 4 bases and J by 7 bases, with 20 bases between them. CDR1 MDHEN and CDR2 SYDVKM come from the germline V gene. CDR3 size: 16 residues. CDR3 protein: CASSSQGGNSPNEQFF. CDR3 nucleotides: TGTGCCAGCAGTTCACAAGGGGGGAATTCCCCAAATGAGCAGTTCTTC. Supplemented by reference TRBV28 and TRBJ2-1, the full variable domain reads DVKVTQSSRYLVKRTGEKVFLECVQDMDHENMFWYRQDPGLGLRLIYFSYDVKMKEKGDIPEGYSVSREKKERFSLILESASTNQTSMYLCASSSQGGNSPNEQFFGPGTRLTVL.

The J gene is TRBJ1-2, the V gene TRBV27, with TRBD1 identical over 8 bases. The germline gives CDR1 MNHEY, CDR2 SMNVEV (reference sequence). With V trimmed by 6 bases and J by 4 bases, 7 bases remained unmatched. The CDR3 has 14 residues. The CDR3 sequence is CASSPGTGFYGYTF. CDR3 DNA: TGTGCCAGCAGCCCCGGGACAGGCTTCTATGGCTACACCTTC.

A few counts support this clonotype. This chain connects TRBV6-5 to TRBJ2-1; TRBD2 matches 9 bases. Germline V lookup: CDR1 MNHEY, CDR2 SVGAGI. V gave up 2 bases and J gave up 15 bases; unmatched junction bases: 11. This CDR3 has 14 residues. CDR3 sequence reads: CASSYEASGTGWFF. The DNA for the CDR3 is TGTGCCAGCAGTTACGAGGCTAGCGGGACCGGGTGGTTCTTC.

This chain joins TRBV6-2 or TRBV6-3 and TRBJ2-1; 8 nucleotides match TRBD2. V gave up 7 bases and J gave up 5 bases; unmatched junction bases: 13. CDR3 length: 16 amino acids. In germline, CDR1 is MNHEY, CDR2 SVGEGT. Here the CDR3 DNA reads TGTGCCAGCAACCAATCCCCGGGACTAGGGAACAATGAGCAGTTCTTC. Encoded protein: CASNQSPGLGNNEQFF.

This clonotype has a count of ten or more. The chain recombines TRBV6-2 or TRBV6-3 with TRBJ2-1, with TRBD1 matching 9 bases. The CDR3 runs to 16 residues. V lost 6 bases and J lost 2; bases outside the gene matches: 8. CDR1 and CDR2 from the germline V gene are MNHEY and SVGEGT. CDR3 bases: TGTGCCAGCAGCCCGCCCCGGGACAGGGCCTACAATGAGCAGTTCTTC. It yields the protein CASSPPRDRAYNEQFF.